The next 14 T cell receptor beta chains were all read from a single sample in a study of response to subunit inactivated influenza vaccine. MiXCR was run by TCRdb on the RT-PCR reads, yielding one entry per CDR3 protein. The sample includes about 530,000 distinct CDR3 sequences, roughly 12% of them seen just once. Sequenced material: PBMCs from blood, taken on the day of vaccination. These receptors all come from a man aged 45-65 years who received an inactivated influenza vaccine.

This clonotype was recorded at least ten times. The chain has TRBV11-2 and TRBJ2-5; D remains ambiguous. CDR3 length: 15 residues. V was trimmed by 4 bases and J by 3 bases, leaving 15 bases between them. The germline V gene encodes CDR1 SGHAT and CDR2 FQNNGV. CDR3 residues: CASSSRPALEETQYF. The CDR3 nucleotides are TGTGCCAGCAGCTCCCGGCCAGCGTTAGAAGAGACCCAGTACTTC.

In DNA form, the CDR3 reads TGTGCCAGCAGCCGGACAGGGGAGGGGTCCAATGAGCAGTTCTTC. Protein: CASSRTGEGSNEQFF. V usage is TRBV12-3 or TRBV12-4 and J usage is TRBJ2-1; TRBD1 matches 9 bases. The CDR3 runs to 15 residues. Germline trimming cut 6 bases from V and 6 bases from J; bases unmatched to any gene: 9.

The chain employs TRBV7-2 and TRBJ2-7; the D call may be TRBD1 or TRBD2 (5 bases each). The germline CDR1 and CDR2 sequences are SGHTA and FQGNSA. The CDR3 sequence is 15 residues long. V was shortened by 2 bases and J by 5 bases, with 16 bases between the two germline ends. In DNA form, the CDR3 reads TGTGCCAGCAGCTTACATGGAGGACAAACCGACGAGCAGTACTTC. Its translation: CASSLHGGQTDEQYF.

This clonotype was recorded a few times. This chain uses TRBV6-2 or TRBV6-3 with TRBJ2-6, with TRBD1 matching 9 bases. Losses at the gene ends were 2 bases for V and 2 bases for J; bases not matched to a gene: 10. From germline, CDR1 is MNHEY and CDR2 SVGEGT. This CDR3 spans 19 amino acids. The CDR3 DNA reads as TGTGCCAGCAGTTACGGGACTGACAGGGGGAGTACTGGGGCCAACGTCCTGACTTTC. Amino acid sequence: CASSYGTDRGSTGANVLTF.

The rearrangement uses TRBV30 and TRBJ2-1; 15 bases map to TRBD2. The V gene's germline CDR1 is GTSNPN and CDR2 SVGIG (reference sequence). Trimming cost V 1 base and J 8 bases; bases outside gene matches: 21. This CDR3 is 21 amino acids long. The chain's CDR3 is CAWSAKLGTSGGPGRSDEQFF. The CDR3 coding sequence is TGTGCCTGGAGTGCAAAACTAGGGACTAGCGGGGGGCCAGGGCGATCGGATGAGCAGTTCTTC.

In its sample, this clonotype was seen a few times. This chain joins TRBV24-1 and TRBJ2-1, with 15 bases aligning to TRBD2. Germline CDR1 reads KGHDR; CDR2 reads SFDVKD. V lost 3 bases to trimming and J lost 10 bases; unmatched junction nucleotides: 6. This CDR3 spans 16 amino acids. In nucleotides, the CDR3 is TGTGCCACCAGTGATGGGGGACTAGCGGGAGGTAGGGAGCAGTTCTTC. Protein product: CATSDGGLAGGREQFF.

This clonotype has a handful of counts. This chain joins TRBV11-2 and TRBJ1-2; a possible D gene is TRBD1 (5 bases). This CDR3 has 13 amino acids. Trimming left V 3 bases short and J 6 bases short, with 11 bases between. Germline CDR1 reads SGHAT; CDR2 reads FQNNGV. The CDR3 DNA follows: TGTGCCAGCAGCTTTGGGGGGAAGGATGGCTACACCTTC. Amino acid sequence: CASSFGGKDGYTF.

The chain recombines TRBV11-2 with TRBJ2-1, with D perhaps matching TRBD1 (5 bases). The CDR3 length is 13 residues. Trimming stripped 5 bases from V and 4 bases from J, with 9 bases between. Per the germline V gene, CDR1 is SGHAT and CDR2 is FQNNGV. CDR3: CASSHDSYNEQFF. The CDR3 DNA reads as TGTGCCAGCAGCCATGACAGTTACAATGAGCAGTTCTTC. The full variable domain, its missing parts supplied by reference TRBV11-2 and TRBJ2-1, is EAGVAQSPRYKIIEKRQSVAFWCNPISGHATLYWYQQILGQGPKLLIQFQNNGVVDDSQLPKDRFSAERLKGVDSTLKIQPAKLEDSAVYLCASSHDSYNEQFFGPGTRLTVL.

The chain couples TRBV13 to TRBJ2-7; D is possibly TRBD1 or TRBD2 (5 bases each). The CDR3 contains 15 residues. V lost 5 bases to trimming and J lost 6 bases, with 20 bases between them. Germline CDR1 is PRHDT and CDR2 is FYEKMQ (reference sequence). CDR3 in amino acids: CASSPNPGREIEQYF. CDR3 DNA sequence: TGTGCCAGCAGCCCAAACCCGGGACGCGAGATCGAGCAGTACTTC.

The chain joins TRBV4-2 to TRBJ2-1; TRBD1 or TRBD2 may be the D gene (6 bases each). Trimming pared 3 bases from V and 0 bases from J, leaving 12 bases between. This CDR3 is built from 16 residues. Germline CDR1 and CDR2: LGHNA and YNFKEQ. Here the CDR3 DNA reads TGTGCCAGCAGCCATGGGGGGCAAAGCTCCTACAATGAGCAGTTCTTC. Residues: CASSHGGQSSYNEQFF.

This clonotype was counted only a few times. The CDR3 region has the DNA TGTGCCAGCAGCTTGCAGGGGGTTCACGGGGAGCTGTTTTTT. This sequence encodes CASSLQGVHGELFF. This chain uses TRBV5-6 with TRBJ2-2; 7 bases are shared with TRBD1. The ends lost 1 base at V and 7 bases at J; junction bases unmatched: 4. The germline CDR1 and CDR2 sequences are SGHDT and YYEEEE. CDR3 length equals 14 residues.

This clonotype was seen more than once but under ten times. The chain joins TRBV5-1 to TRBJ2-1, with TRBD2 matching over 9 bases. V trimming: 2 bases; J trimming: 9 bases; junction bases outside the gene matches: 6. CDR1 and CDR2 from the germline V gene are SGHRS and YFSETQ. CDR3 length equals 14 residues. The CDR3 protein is CASSLRGGAIEQFF. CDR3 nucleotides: TGCGCCAGCAGCTTACGCGGGGGGGCTATTGAGCAGTTCTTC.

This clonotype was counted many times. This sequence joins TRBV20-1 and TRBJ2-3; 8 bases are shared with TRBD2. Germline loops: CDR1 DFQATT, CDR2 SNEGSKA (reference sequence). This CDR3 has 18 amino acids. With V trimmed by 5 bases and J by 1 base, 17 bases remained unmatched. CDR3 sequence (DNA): TGCAGTGCTGTTAAAGAATGGGGTTCGGGAGGGGGCACAGATACGCAGTATTTT. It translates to CSAVKEWGSGGGTDTQYF.

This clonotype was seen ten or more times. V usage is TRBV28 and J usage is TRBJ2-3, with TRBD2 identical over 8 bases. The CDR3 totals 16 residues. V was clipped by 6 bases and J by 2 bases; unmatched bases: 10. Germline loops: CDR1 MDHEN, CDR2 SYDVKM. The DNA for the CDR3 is TGTGCCAGCAGCTTAGTCGGGGGGGGGAACACAGATACGCAGTATTTT. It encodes CASSLVGGGNTDTQYF.